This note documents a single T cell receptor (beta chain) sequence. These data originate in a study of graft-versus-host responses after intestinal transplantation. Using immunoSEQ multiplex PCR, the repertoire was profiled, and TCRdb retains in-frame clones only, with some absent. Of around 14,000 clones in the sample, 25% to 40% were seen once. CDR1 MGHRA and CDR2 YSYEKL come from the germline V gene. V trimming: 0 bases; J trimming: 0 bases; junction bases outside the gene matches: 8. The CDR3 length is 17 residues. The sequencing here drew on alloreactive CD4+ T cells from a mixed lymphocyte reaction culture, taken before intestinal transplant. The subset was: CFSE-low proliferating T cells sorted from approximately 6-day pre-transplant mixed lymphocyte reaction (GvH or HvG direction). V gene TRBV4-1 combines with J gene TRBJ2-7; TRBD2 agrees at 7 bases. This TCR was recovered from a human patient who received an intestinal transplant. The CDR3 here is CASSQDRLAVSSYEQYF. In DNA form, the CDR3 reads TGCGCCAGCAGCCAAGACAGACTAGCTGTTAGCTCCTACGAGCAGTACTTC.